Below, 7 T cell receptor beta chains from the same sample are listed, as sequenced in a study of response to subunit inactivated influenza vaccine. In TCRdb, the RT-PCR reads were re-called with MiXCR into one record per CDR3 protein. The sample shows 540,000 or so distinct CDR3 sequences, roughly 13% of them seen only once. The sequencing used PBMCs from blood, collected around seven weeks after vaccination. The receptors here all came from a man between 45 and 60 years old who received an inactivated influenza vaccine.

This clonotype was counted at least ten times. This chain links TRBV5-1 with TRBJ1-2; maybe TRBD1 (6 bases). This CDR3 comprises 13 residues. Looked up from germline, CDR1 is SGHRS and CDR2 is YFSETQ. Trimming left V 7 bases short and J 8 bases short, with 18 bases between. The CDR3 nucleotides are TGCGCCAGCTCGAAAACAGGGTTGGGGGGCTACACCTTC. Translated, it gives CASSKTGLGGYTF.

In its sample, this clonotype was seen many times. CDR3 DNA sequence: TGCGCCAGCAGTGACAGGGATCGATGGACTGAAGCTTTCTTT. This translates into CASSDRDRWTEAFF. The chain uses TRBV5-1 and TRBJ1-1, with 7 bases identical to TRBD1. V lost 5 bases, J lost 5 bases, and 9 bases stayed unmatched. The length of the CDR3 is 14 residues. Germline V lookup: CDR1 SGHRS, CDR2 YFSETQ.

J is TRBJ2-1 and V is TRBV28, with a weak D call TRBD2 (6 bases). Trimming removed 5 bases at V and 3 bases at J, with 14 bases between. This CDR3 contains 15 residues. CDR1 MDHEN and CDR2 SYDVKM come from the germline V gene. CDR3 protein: CASSRGTVLYNEQFF. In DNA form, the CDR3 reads TGTGCCAGCAGTCGCGGGACTGTCCTCTACAATGAGCAGTTCTTC.

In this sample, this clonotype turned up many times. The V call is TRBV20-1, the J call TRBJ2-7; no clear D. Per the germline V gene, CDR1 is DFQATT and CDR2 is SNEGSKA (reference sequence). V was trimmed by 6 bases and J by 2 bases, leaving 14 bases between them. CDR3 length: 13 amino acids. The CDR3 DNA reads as TGCAGTGCGGGCGGCACCCTAGCCTACGAGCAGTACTTC. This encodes CSAGGTLAYEQYF.

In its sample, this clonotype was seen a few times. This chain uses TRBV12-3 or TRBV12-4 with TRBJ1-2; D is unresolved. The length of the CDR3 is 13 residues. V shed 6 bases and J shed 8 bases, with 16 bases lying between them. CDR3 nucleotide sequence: TGTGCCAGCAGCCCCATTGGGCGATCCGGCTACACCTTC. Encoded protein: CASSPIGRSGYTF.

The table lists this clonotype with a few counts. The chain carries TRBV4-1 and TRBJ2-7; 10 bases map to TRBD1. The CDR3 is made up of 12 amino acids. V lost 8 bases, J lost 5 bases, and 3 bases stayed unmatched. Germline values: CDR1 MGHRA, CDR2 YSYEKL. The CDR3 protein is CASQDRGNEQYF. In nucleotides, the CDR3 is TGCGCCAGCCAGGACAGGGGGAACGAGCAGTACTTC.

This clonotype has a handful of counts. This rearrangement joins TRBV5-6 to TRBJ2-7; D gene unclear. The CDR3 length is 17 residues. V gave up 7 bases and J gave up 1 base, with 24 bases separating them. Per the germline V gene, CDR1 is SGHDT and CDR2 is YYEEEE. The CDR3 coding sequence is TGTGCCAGCCCCCCCCACATTAAGGGATCGAGGTCCTACGAGCAGTACTTC. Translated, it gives CASPPHIKGSRSYEQYF.